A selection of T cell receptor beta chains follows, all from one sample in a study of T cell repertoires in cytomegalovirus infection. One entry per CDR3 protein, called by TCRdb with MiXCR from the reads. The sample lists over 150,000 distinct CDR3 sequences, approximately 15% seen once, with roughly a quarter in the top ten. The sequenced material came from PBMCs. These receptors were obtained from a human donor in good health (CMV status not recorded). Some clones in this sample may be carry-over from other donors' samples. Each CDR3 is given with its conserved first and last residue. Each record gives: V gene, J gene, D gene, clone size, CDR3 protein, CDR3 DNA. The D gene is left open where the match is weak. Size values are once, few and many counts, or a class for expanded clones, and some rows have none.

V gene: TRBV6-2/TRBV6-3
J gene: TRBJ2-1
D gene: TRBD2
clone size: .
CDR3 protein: CATLAGGNEQFF
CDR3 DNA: TGTGCCACCTTAGCGGGAGGTAATGAGCAGTTCTTC

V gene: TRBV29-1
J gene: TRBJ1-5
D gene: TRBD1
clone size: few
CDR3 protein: CSVGDRGLPGQPQHF
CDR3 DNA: TGCAGCGTGGGGGACAGGGGGCTACCCGGGCAGCCCCAGCATTTT

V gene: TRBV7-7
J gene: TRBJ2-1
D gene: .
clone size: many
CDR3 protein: CASSPRDRWGEQFF
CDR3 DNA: TGTGCCAGCAGCCCCAGGGACCGCTGGGGTGAGCAGTTCTTC

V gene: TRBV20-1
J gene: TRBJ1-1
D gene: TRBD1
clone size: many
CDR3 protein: CSASRQGVGAFF
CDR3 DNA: TGCAGTGCTAGCAGACAGGGGGTGGGAGCTTTCTTT

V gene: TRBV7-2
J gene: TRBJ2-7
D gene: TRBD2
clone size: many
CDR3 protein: CASSTGLAGVRSSYEQYF
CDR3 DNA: TGTGCCAGCAGCACGGGACTAGCGGGAGTCCGAAGCTCCTACGAGCAGTACTTC

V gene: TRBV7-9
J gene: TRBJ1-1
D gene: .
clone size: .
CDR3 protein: CASSLGPGRQNTEAFF
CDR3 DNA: TGTGCCAGCAGCTTGGGACCGGGGCGCCAGAACACTGAAGCTTTCTTT

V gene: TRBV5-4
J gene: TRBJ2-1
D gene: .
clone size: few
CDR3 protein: CASSPEDAPLSYNEQFF
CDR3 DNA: TGTGCCAGCAGCCCTGAGGACGCACCTCTCTCCTACAATGAGCAGTTCTTC

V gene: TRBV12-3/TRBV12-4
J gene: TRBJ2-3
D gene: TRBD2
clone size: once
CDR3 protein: CASRTSGGRTDTQYF
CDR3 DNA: TGTGCCAGCAGGACTAGCGGGGGCCGCACAGATACGCAGTATTTT

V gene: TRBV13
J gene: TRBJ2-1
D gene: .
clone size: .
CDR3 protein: CASSLRGAHEQFF
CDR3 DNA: TGTGCCAGCAGCTTAAGGGGGGCACATGAGCAGTTCTTC

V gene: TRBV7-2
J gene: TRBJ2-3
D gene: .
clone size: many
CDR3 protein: CASSLLAMSSTDTQYF
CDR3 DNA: TGTGCCAGCAGCTTACTAGCGATGTCTAGCACAGATACGCAGTATTTT

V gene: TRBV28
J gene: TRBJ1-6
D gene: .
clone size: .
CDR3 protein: CASSLYGLPLHF
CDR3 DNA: TGTGCCAGCAGTTTATACGGGTTACCCCTCCACTTT

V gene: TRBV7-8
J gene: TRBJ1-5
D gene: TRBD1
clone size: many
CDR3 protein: CASSYRDSYQPQHF
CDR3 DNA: TGTGCCAGCAGCTACCGGGACAGCTATCAGCCCCAGCATTTT

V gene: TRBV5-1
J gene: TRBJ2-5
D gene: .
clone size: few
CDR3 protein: CASRRWVQETQYF
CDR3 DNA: TGCGCCAGCAGGAGGTGGGTTCAAGAGACCCAGTACTTC

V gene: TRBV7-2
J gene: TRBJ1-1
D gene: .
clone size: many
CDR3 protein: CASSSPGGTEAFF
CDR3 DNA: TGTGCCAGCAGTTCACCCGGGGGCACTGAAGCTTTCTTT

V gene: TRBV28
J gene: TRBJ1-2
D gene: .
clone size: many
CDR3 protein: CASSFMEGRRPEGYTF
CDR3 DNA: TGTGCCAGCAGTTTCATGGAAGGAAGGCGGCCAGAAGGCTACACCTTC

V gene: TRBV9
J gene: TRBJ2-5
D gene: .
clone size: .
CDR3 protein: CASSPATGRVEETQYF
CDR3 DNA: TGTGCCAGCAGCCCTGCGACGGGCAGGGTGGAAGAGACCCAGTACTTC

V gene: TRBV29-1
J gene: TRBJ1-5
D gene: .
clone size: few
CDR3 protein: CSAPRRGCNQPQHF
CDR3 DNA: TGCAGCGCCCCCCGCAGGGGATGCAATCAGCCCCAGCATTTT

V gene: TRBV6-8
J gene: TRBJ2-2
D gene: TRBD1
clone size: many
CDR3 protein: CASSVHRGSNTGELFF
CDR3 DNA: TGTGCCAGCAGTGTTCACAGGGGGTCGAACACCGGGGAGCTGTTTTTT

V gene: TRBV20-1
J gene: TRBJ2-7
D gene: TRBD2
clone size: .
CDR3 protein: CSALGPGLAGGNF
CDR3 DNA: TGCAGTGCTCTCGGACCGGGACTAGCGGGAGGAAACTTC

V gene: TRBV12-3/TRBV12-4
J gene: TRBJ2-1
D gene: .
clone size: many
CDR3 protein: CASSFGLAYNEQFF
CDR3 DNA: TGTGCCAGCAGCTTCGGCCTAGCCTACAATGAGCAGTTCTTC

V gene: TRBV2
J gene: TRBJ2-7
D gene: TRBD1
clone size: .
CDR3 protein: CASSGTGGLSEQYF
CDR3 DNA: TGTGCCAGCAGCGGGACAGGGGGGTTAAGCGAGCAGTACTTC

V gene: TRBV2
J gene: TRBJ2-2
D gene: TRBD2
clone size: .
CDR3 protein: CASRTGLAGIRVTGELFF
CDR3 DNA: TGTGCCAGCAGAACGGGACTAGCGGGAATTAGAGTAACCGGGGAGCTGTTTTTT

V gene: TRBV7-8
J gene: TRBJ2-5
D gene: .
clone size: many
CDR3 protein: CASSSHRETQYF
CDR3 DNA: TGTGCCAGCAGCTCCCACCGAGAGACCCAGTACTTC

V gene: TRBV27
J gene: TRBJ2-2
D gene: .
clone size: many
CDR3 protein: CASSLNRGSRDVDTGELFF
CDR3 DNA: TGTGCCAGCAGCCTCAACCGGGGGAGTAGAGATGTTGACACCGGGGAGCTGTTTTTT

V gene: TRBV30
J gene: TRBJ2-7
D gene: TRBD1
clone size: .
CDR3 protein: CAWNPPERQGYEQYF
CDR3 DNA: TGTGCCTGGAACCCTCCTGAAAGACAGGGCTACGAGCAGTACTTC

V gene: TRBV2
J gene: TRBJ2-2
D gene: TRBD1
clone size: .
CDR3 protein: CATTGQGASTGELFF
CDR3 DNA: TGTGCCACCACCGGACAGGGGGCGAGCACCGGGGAGCTGTTTTTT

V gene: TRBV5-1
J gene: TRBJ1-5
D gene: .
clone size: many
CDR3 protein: CASSPTGSNQPQHF
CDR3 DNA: TGCGCCAGCAGCCCGACGGGTAGCAATCAGCCCCAGCATTTT

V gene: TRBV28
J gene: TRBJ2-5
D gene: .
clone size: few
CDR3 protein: CASSGVRWETQYF
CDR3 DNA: TGTGCCAGCAGTGGGGTTCGGTGGGAGACCCAGTACTTC

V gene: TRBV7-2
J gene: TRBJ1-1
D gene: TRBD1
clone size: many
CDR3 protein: CASSSTGAGRKAFF
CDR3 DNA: TGTGCCAGCAGCTCGACAGGGGCAGGTCGGAAAGCTTTCTTT

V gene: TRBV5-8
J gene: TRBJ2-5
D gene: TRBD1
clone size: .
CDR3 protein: CASSLGDRGRETQYF
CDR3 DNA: TGTGCCAGCAGCTTGGGGGACAGGGGTCGAGAGACCCAGTACTTC

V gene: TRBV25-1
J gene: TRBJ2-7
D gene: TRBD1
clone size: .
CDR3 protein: CASSRTGGGEQYF
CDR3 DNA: TGTGCCAGCAGCCGGACAGGGGGCGGCGAGCAGTACTTC

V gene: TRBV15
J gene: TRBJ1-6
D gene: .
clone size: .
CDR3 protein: CASPHGGPYNSPLHF
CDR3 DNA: TGTGCCAGCCCGCATGGGGGTCCTTATAATTCACCCCTCCACTTT

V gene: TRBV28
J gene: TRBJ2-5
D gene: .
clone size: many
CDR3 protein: CASSLGTGPRQETQYF
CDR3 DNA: TGTGCCAGCAGTTTAGGAACGGGACCCCGCCAAGAGACCCAGTACTTC

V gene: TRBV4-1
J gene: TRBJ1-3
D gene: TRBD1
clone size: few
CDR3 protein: CASSGRGLGNTIYF
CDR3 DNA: TGCGCCAGCAGCGGCAGGGGGCTTGGAAACACCATATATTTT

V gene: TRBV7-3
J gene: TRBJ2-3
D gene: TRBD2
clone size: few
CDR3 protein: CASSLSGRAGTDTQYF
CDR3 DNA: TGTGCCAGCAGCTTAAGCGGGAGGGCGGGGACAGATACGCAGTATTTT

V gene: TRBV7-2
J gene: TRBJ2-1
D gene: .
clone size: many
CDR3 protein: CASSLSRNEQFF
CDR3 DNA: TGTGCCAGCAGCCTCTCTAGAAATGAGCAGTTCTTC

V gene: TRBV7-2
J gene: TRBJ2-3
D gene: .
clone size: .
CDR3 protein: CASRRGSQGRDTQYF
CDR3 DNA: TGTGCCAGCAGGCGCGGGTCGCAGGGACGAGATACGCAGTATTTT

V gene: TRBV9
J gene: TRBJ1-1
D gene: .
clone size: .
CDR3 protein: CASSVDPGLSEAFF
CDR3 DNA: TGTGCCAGCAGCGTAGATCCCGGGCTCAGTGAAGCTTTCTTT

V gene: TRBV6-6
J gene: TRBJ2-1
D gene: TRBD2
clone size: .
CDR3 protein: CAGKPSGGVNEQFF
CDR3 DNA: TGTGCCGGGAAGCCTAGCGGGGGTGTAAATGAGCAGTTCTTC

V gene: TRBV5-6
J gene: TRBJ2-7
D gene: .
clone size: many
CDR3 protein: CASSLGLVGYEQYF
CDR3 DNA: TGTGCCAGCAGCTTGGGACTAGTTGGCTACGAGCAGTACTTC

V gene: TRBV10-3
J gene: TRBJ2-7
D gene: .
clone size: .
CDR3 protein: CAISGLGEQYF
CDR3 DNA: TGTGCCATCAGTGGTCTTGGCGAGCAGTACTTC

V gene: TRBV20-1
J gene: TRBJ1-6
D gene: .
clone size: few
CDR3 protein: CSASRGRSYNSPLHF
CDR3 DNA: TGCAGTGCTAGTAGGGGGAGATCCTATAATTCACCCCTCCACTTT

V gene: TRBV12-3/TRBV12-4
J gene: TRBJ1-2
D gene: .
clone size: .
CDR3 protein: CASSYTGPLYGYTF
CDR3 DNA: TGTGCCAGCAGCTACACAGGGCCCCTCTATGGCTACACCTTC

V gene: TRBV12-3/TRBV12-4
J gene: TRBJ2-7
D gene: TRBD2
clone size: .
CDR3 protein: CASSRGRVPDEQYF
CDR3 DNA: TGTGCCAGCAGCCGCGGGAGGGTTCCGGACGAGCAGTACTTC

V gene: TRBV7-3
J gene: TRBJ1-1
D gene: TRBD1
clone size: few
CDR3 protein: CASSQTGTEAFF
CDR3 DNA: TGTGCCAGCAGCCAGACAGGGACTGAAGCTTTCTTT

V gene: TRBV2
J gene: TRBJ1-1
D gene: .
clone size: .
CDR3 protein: CASSGSLNTEAFF
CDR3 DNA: TGTGCCAGCAGTGGTTCCTTGAACACTGAAGCTTTCTTT

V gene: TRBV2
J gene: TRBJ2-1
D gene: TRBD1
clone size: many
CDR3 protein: CASRLDRTGHNEQFF
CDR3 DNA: TGTGCCAGCAGGTTAGACAGGACAGGCCACAATGAGCAGTTCTTC

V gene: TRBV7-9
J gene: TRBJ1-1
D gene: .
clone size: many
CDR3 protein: CASSLRETEAFF
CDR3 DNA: TGTGCCAGCAGCCTTAGAGAGACTGAAGCTTTCTTT